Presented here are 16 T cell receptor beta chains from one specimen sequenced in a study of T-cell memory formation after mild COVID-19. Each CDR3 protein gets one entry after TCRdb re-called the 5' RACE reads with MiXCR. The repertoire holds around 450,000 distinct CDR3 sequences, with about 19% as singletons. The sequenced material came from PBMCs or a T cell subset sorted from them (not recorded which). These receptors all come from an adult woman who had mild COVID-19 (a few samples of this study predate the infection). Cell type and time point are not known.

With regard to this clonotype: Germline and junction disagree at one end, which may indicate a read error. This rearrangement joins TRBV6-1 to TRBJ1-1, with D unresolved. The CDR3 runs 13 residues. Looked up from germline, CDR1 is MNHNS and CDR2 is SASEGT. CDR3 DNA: TGTGCCAGCAGAGAAGGAGGAGGGTTAAAAGCTTTCTTT. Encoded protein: CASREGGGLKAFF.

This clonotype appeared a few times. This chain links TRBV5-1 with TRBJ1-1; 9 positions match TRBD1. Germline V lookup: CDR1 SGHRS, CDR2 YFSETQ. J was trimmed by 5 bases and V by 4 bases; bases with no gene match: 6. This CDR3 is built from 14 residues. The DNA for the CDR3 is TGCGCCAGCAGCGCACAGGGGGCTGTGACTGAAGCTTTCTTT. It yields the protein CASSAQGAVTEAFF.

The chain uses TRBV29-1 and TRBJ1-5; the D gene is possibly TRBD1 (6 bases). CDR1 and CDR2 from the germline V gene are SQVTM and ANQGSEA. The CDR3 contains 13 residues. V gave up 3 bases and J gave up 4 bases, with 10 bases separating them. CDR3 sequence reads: CSVETGENQPQHF. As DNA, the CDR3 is TGCAGCGTTGAGACAGGCGAGAATCAGCCCCAGCATTTT.

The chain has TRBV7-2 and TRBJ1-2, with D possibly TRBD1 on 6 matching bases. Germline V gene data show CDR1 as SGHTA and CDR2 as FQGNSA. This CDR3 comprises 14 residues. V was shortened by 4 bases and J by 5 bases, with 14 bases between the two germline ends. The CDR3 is CASSSLGGWYGYTF. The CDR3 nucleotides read TGTGCCAGCAGCTCCCTCGGGGGCTGGTATGGCTACACCTTC.

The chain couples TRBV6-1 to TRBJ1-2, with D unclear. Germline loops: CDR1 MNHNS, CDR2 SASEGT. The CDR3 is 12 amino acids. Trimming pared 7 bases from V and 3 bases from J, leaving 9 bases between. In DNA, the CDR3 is TGTGCCAGCAACGACGGATACTATGGCTACACCTTC. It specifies CASNDGYYGYTF.

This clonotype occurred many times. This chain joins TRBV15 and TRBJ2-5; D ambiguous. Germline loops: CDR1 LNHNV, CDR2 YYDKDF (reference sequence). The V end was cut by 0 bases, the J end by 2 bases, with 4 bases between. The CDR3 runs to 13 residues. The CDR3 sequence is CATSRDGQETQYF. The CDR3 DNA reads TGTGCCACCAGCAGAGACGGGCAAGAGACCCAGTACTTC. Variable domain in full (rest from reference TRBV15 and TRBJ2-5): DAMVIQNPRYQVTQFGKPVTLSCSQTLNHNVMYWYQQKSSQAPKLLFHYYDKDFNNEADTPDNFQSRRPNTSFCFLDIRSPGLGDTAMYLCATSRDGQETQYFGPGTRLLVL.

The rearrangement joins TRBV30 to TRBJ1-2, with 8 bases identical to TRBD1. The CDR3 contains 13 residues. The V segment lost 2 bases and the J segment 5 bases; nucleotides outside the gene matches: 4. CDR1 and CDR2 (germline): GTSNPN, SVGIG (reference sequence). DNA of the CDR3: TGTGCCTGGAGTTCAGGGGGCGCGTATGGCTACACCTTC. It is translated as CAWSSGGAYGYTF.

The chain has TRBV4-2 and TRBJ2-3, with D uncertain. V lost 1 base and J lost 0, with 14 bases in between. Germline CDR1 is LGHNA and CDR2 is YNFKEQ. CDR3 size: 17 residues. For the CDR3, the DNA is TGTGCCAGCAGCCAAGGGTGGCAGCGCCTAAGCACAGATACGCAGTATTTT. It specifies CASSQGWQRLSTDTQYF.

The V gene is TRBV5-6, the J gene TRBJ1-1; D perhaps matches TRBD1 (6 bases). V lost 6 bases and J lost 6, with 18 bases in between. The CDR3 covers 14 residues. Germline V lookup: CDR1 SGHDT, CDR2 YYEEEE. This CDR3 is CASIRRRGLAEAFF. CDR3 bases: TGTGCCAGCATCCGACGGAGGGGGTTGGCTGAAGCTTTCTTT.

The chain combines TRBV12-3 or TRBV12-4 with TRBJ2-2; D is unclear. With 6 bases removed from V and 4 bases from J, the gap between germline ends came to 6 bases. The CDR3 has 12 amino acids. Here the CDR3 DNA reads TGTGCCAGCAGCTATATCACCGGGGAGCTGTTTTTT. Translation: CASSYITGELFF.

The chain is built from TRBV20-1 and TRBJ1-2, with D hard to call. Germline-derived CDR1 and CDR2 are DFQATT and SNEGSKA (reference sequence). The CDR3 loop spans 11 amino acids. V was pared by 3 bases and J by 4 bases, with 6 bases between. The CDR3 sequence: CSASEGYGYTF. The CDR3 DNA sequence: TGCAGTGCTAGCGAGGGCTATGGCTACACCTTC.

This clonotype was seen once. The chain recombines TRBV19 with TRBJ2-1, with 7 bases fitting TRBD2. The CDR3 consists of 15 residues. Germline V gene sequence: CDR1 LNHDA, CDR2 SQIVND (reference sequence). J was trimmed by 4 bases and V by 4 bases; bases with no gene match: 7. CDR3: CASSTPSGKYNEQFF. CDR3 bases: TGTGCCAGTAGTACTCCTAGCGGAAAGTACAATGAGCAGTTCTTC.

In DNA, the CDR3 is TGTGCCAGCAGCTTGGGGGGCCTAGCGGGACAAGAGACCCAGTACTTC. Protein product: CASSLGGLAGQETQYF. The V and J genes are TRBV5-5 and TRBJ2-5; the match to TRBD2 covers 9 bases. Looked up from germline, CDR1 is SGHKS and CDR2 is YYEKEE (reference sequence). The V and J ends lost 0 bases and 2 bases, in that order; junction bases with no gene match: 5. The CDR3 covers 16 residues. Filled out from reference TRBV5-5 and TRBJ2-5, the complete variable domain reads DAGVTQSPTHLIKTRGQQVTLRCSPISGHKSVSWYQQVLGQGPQFIFQYYEKEERGRGNFPDRFSARQFPNYSSELNVNALLLGDSALYLCASSLGGLAGQETQYFGPGTRLLVL.

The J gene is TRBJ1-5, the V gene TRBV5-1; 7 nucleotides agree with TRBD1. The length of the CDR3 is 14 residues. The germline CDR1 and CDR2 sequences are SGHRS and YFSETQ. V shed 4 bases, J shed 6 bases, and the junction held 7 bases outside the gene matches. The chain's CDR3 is CASSPGQVRQPQHF. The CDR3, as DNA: TGCGCCAGCAGCCCTGGACAGGTCCGTCAGCCCCAGCATTTT.

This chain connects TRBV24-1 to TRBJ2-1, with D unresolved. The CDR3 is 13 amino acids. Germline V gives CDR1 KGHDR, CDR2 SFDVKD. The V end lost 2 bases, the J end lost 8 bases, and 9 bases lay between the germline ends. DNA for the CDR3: TGTGCCACCAGTGATTGGACGGCAGATGAGCAGTTCTTC. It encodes CATSDWTADEQFF.

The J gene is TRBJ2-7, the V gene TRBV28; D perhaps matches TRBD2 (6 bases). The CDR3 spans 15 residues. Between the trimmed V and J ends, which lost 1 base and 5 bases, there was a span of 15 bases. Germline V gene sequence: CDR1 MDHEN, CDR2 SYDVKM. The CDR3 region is CASSLLGLRGNEQYF. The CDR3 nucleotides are TGTGCCAGCAGTTTATTAGGCCTACGGGGGAACGAGCAGTACTTC.